These 15 T cell receptor beta chains came from one sample sequenced in a study of blood T cell repertoires in COVID-19 (dated by TCRdb to 2018 to 2021). The library came from the immunoSEQ multiplex PCR assay. TCRdb took over this immuneACCESS table, retaining in-frame rearrangements with V and J assigned. Such tables are incomplete; in checked studies, under half of the missing clones stem from an unresolved V gene, and the remainder is unexplained. Across this sample there are fewer than 200,000 clones, with 80% to 85% seen only once. The top ten constitute approximately 8% of the sample. Sequenced sample: peripheral blood. Receptors were obtained from a woman in her seventies with COVID-19, enrolled during active disease.

J is TRBJ1-1 and V is TRBV7-2; D is undetermined. Trimming took 4 bases from V and 4 from J, leaving 13 bases between them. The germline V gene encodes CDR1 SGHTA and CDR2 FQGNSA. CDR3 size: 14 residues. The CDR3 here is CASSSRGFRTEAFF. The DNA for the CDR3 is TGTGCCAGCAGCTCTCGAGGGTTTCGCACTGAAGCTTTCTTT.

This chain connects TRBV29-1 to TRBJ2-5; 7 positions agree with TRBD2. Germline trimming cut 2 bases from V and 5 bases from J; bases unmatched to any gene: 11. This CDR3 spans 15 amino acids. CDR1 is SQVTM, CDR2 ANQGSEA, per germline. The CDR3 is CSVESPSGKTETQYF. CDR3 coding DNA: TGCAGCGTTGAAAGTCCTAGCGGAAAGACCGAGACCCAGTACTTC.

The sample holds a few counts of this clone. The CDR3 here is CASSVATGSGNTIYF. CDR3 bases: TGTGCCAGCAGCGTAGCAACGGGCTCTGGAAACACCATATATTTT. The rearrangement links TRBV9 to TRBJ1-3; no definite D call. Germline V CDR1 and CDR2: SGDLS, YYNGEE. This CDR3 spans 15 amino acids. V lost 0 bases and J 0 bases, leaving 7 bases between the germline ends.

The rearrangement links TRBV11-2 to TRBJ2-3, with 9 bases aligning to TRBD2. CDR1 is SGHAT, CDR2 FQNNGV, per germline. After removal of 5 bases from V and 6 bases from J, the junction contained 12 bases not matched to a gene. The CDR3 covers 16 residues. The CDR3 spells CASSPLSGRRGDTQYF. The CDR3 nucleotides are TGTGCCAGCAGCCCCCTTAGCGGGAGAAGAGGGGATACGCAGTATTTT.

The chain has TRBV5-1 and TRBJ2-5, with 7 bases identical to TRBD2. The ends lost 0 bases at V and 7 bases at J; junction bases unmatched: 9. Germline V lookup: CDR1 SGHRS, CDR2 YFSETQ. The length of the CDR3 is 15 residues. This CDR3 is CASSLAAGREGTQYF. DNA for the CDR3: TGCGCCAGCAGCTTGGCAGCAGGGAGGGAAGGGACCCAGTACTTC.

The rearrangement links TRBV5-4 to TRBJ2-3; 8 nucleotides align to TRBD1. Germline CDR1 reads SGHNT; CDR2 reads YYREEE (reference sequence). With 4 bases clipped from V and 3 bases from J, the junction kept 4 bases outside the gene matches. This CDR3 is 14 amino acids long. CDR3 loop: CASSRRQGTDTQYF. The CDR3 region has the DNA TGTGCCAGCAGCCGCCGACAGGGGACAGATACGCAGTATTTT.

The V call is TRBV27, the J call TRBJ2-7; 7 bases are a match to TRBD1. Germline CDR1 reads MNHEY; CDR2 reads SMNVEV (reference sequence). V was clipped by 5 bases and J by 2 bases; unmatched bases: 3. This CDR3 has 13 amino acids. For the CDR3, the DNA is TGTGCCAGCAGTCGACAGGGAGCCTACGAGCAGTACTTC. Encoded protein: CASSRQGAYEQYF.

The chain joins TRBV5-1 to TRBJ1-2; 8 bases agree with TRBD1. Germline CDR1 is SGHRS and CDR2 is YFSETQ. With V trimmed by 3 bases and J by 4 bases, 2 bases remained unmatched. This CDR3 spans 13 amino acids. The CDR3 DNA follows: TGCGCCAGCAGCTCAGGGGGCGGCTATGGCTACACCTTC. Its protein product is CASSSGGGYGYTF.

For the CDR3, the DNA is TGTGCCTGGAGTGCAGCCGGGACTTCAACCCGACCTGAGCAGTTCTTC. This sequence encodes CAWSAAGTSTRPEQFF. The rearrangement uses TRBV30 and TRBJ2-1; a weak D match, TRBD2 (6 bases). From germline, CDR1 is GTSNPN and CDR2 SVGIG (reference sequence). This CDR3 region has 16 residues. With 1 base removed from V and 9 bases from J, the gap between germline ends came to 22 bases.

This clone has only one observation. This chain joins TRBV29-1 and TRBJ1-2; TRBD1 aligns across 8 bases. Unmatched junction bases numbered 11, after V lost 1 base and J lost 7 bases. Germline assignment: CDR1 SQVTM and CDR2 ANQGSEA. The CDR3 runs 15 residues. The CDR3 region has the DNA TGCAGCGTTGAAGCCAAAGGACAGGGAGGGGGTGGCTACACCTTC. It is translated as CSVEAKGQGGGGYTF.

The chain combines TRBV27 with TRBJ2-5; maybe TRBD1 (8 bases). Germline assignment: CDR1 MNHEY and CDR2 SMNVEV (reference sequence). Trimming cost V 6 bases and J 4 bases, with 18 bases left between them. The CDR3 loop spans 15 amino acids. The CDR3 reads CASSGVHRGGETQYF. The DNA of the CDR3 is TGTGCCAGCAGCGGAGTCCACAGGGGGGGAGAGACCCAGTACTTC.

Of note for this clone: Possible read error: a much larger clone is one base away. The chain has TRBV27 and TRBJ2-1, with 9 positions matching TRBD2. The CDR3 is made up of 15 amino acids. Germline V lookup: CDR1 MNHEY, CDR2 SMNVEV (reference sequence). CDR3 nucleotide sequence: TGTGCCAGCGGTTTGGTTAGCGGGAGAAGTGATGAGCAGTTCTTC. The encoded protein is CASGLVSGRSDEQFF.

The rearrangement links TRBV19 to TRBJ2-3, with TRBD2 matching over 7 bases. With V trimmed by 6 bases and J by 2 bases, 5 bases remained unmatched. CDR1 and CDR2 from the germline V gene are LNHDA and SQIVND (reference sequence). The CDR3 spans 14 residues. CDR3 sequence: CASRPSGSTDTQYF. CDR3 DNA: TGTGCCAGTAGGCCTAGCGGCTCCACAGATACGCAGTATTTT.

The chain has TRBV7-8 and TRBJ1-5, with a weak D call TRBD1 (6 bases). CDR3 size: 14 residues. Trimming shortened V by 2 bases and J by 5 bases, and 10 bases separated the two germline ends. Per the germline V gene, CDR1 is SGHVS and CDR2 is FQNEAQ. The CDR3 coding sequence is TGTGCCAGCAGCTTACCGGACAGCTATCAGCCCCAGCATTTT. This gives the protein CASSLPDSYQPQHF.

The V gene is TRBV29-1, the J gene TRBJ2-2; 7 bases line up with TRBD1. Germline values: CDR1 SQVTM, CDR2 ANQGSEA. The CDR3 length is 13 residues. V was clipped by 3 bases and J by 7 bases; unmatched bases: 5. The CDR3 region is CSVDGTVVGELFF. The CDR3 nucleotides read TGCAGCGTTGACGGGACAGTGGTCGGGGAGCTGTTTTTT.